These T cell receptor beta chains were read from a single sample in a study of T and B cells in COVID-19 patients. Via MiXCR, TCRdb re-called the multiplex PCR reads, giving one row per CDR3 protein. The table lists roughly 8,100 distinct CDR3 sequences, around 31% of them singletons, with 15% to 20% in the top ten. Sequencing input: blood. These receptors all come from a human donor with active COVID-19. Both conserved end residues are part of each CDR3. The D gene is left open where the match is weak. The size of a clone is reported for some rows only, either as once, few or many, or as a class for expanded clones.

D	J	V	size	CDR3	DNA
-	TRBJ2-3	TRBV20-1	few	CSGLRTGPDTQYF	TGCAGTGGCCTTCGGACGGGGCCAGATACGCAGTATTTT
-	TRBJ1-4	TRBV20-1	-	CSARDLRVNNEKLFF	TGCAGTGCTAGAGATCTCAGGGTTAATAATGAAAAACTGTTTTTT
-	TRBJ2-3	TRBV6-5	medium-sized	CASSYAGREGDTQYF	TGTGCCAGCAGTTACGCGGGGCGCGAGGGAGATACGCAGTATTTT
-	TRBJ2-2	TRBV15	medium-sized	CATSRAGAELFF	TGTGCCACCAGCAGAGCTGGGGCGGAGCTGTTTTTT
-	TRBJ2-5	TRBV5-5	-	CASSNLEVETQYF	TGCGCCAGCAGTAACCTCGAGGTAGAGACCCAGTACTTC
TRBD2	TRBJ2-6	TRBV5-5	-	CASSFNGLAGGPGRANVLTF	TGTGCCAGCAGCTTTAACGGACTAGCGGGGGGGCCCGGTAGGGCCAACGTCCTGACTTTC
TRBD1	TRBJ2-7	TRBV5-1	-	CASSLGAGGAYEQYF	TGCGCCAGCAGCTTGGGCGCAGGGGGTGCCTACGAGCAGTACTTC
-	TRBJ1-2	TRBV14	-	CASSQVTVLGYTF	TGTGCCAGCAGCCAAGTGACAGTGCTTGGCTACACCTTC
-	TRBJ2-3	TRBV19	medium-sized	CASSMLTSSDTQYF	TGTGCCAGTAGTATGTTAACTAGTTCAGATACGCAGTATTTT
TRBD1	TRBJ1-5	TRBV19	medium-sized	CASSQQGSYSNQPQHF	TGTGCCAGTAGTCAACAGGGGTCATATAGCAATCAGCCCCAGCATTTT
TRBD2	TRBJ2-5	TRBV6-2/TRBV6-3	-	CASSSKTSGFQETQYF	TGTGCCAGCAGTTCAAAGACTAGCGGTTTCCAAGAGACCCAGTACTTC
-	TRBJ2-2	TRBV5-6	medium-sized	CASYQGRNTGELFF	TGTGCCAGCTATCAGGGGAGGAACACCGGGGAGCTGTTTTTT
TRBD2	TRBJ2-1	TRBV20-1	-	CSAPLAGDLYNEQFF	TGCAGTGCTCCCCTGGCGGGGGATCTTTACAATGAGCAGTTCTTC
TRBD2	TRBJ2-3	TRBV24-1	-	CATSDGGASGTDTQYF	TGTGCCACCAGTGACGGGGGGGCCTCCGGCACAGATACGCAGTATTTT
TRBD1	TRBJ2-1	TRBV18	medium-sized	CASCFTGTGNEQFF	TGTGCCAGCTGTTTTACCGGGACAGGCAATGAGCAGTTCTTC
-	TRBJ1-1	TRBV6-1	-	CASTRSSTEAFF	TGTGCCAGCACCAGGTCGTCCACTGAAGCTTTCTTT
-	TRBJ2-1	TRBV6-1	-	CASSERGGAYNEQFF	TGTGCCAGCAGTGAAAGGGGGGGGGCTTACAATGAGCAGTTCTTC
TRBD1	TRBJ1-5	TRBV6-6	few	CASSPSDRGGQHF	TGTGCCAGCAGTCCTTCCGACAGGGGGGGCCAGCATTTT
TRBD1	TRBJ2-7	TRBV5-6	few	CASSLGDRPYEQYF	TGTGCCAGCAGCTTAGGGGACAGACCCTACGAGCAGTACTTC
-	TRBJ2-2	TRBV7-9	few	CASGGETTTGELFF	TGTGCCAGCGGGGGCGAGACGACCACCGGGGAGCTGTTTTTT
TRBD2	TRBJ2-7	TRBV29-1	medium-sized	CSVVAGSSYEQYF	TGCAGCGTTGTAGCGGGCTCCTCCTACGAGCAGTACTTC
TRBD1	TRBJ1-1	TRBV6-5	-	CASSFDRGLFF	TGTGCCAGCAGTTTCGACAGGGGCCTTTTCTTT
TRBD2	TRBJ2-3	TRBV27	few	CASTPWRGGFQETDTQYF	TGTGCCAGCACCCCTTGGCGGGGGGGCTTTCAGGAAACAGATACGCAGTATTTT
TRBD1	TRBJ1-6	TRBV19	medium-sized	CASSTGASSYNSPLHF	TGTGCCAGTAGCACAGGGGCTAGCTCCTATAATTCACCCCTCCACTTT
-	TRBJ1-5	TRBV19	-	CASSAVVGQPQHF	TGTGCCAGTAGCGCCGTTGTCGGGCAGCCCCAGCATTTT
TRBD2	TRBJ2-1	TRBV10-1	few	CASSPGLASKNEQFF	TGCGCCAGCAGTCCCGGACTAGCCAGTAAGAATGAGCAGTTCTTC
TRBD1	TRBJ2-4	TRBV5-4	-	CASHSGGTGVQNEQYF	TGTGCCAGCCACTCTGGGGGGACAGGGGTGCAGAATGAGCAGTACTTC
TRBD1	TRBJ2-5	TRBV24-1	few	CATSDLQGPSYF	TGTGCCACCAGTGATCTACAGGGGCCCTCGTACTTC
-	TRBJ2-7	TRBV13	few	CASSLGGSYEIQQYF	TGTGCCAGCAGCTTAGGTGGCAGCTACGAAATCCAGCAGTACTTC
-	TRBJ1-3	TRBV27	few	CASSFQSPPDQGTIYF	TGTGCCAGCAGTTTCCAGTCTCCCCCGGATCAGGGCACCATATATTTT
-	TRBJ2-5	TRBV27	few	CASSDRDEETQYF	TGTGCCAGCAGTGACCGGGACGAGGAGACCCAGTACTTC
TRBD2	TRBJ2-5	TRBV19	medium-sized	CASSLRRGQETQYF	TGTGCCAGTAGTTTACGGCGGGGGCAAGAGACCCAGTACTTC
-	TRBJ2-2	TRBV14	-	CARGGGAGTGELFF	TGTGCCAGAGGAGGAGGGGCTGGCACCGGGGAGCTGTTTTTT
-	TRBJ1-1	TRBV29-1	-	CSVAVSAGNTEAFF	TGCAGCGTTGCGGTGAGCGCGGGGAACACTGAAGCTTTCTTT
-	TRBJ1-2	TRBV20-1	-	CSAGTSYYGYTF	TGCAGTGCTGGGACCTCTTACTATGGCTACACCTTC
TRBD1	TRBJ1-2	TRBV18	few	CASSPSGGVNYGYTF	TGTGCCAGCTCACCATCAGGGGGAGTTAACTATGGCTACACCTTC
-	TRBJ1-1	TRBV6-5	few	CASSYGGGTEAFF	TGTGCCAGCAGTTATGGCGGTGGCACTGAAGCTTTCTTT
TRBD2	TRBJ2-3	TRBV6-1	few	CASSKGPGTTAGSGGYTQYF	TGTGCCAGCAGTAAGGGGCCCGGGACTACCGCTGGTTCGGGGGGGTATACGCAGTATTTT
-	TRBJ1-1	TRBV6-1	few	CASSGTLNTEAFF	TGTGCCAGTTCCGGGACTCTCAACACTGAAGCTTTCTTT